These 27 T cell receptor beta chains came from one sample sequenced in a study of beta chain features in type 1 diabetes. Every isolated RNA sample was fully reverse transcribed, so sequencing captured expressed TCRB transcripts. TCRdb's copy holds only in-frame clones and misses some; the assay was immunoSEQ multiplex PCR. The profile shows hundreds of thousands of clones, about 14% of them singletons. Study-wide results and limits: In every one of the four CD4+ subsets, TCRB CDR3s were moderately but significantly shorter in Type 1 diabetes patients.

No antigen has been assigned to these receptors. The sequenced sample consisted of naive CD4+ T cells from blood. These receptors all come from a young man with type 1 diabetes.

There are a few counts of this clone. The chain is built from TRBV7-9 and TRBJ2-5; 9 positions match TRBD1. The trim removed 6 bases at V and 3 bases at J, leaving 8 bases unmatched. The CDR3 covers 15 residues. Germline V gene sequence: CDR1 SEHNR, CDR2 FQNEAQ (reference sequence). This chain's CDR3 is CASRQKDRGKETQYF. In DNA form, the CDR3 reads TGTGCCAGCAGGCAAAAGGACAGGGGCAAAGAGACCCAGTACTTC.

This clone has only a few counts. This chain links TRBV27 with TRBJ2-3; no reliable D call. CDR3 size: 13 residues. In germline, CDR1 is MNHEY, CDR2 SMNVEV (reference sequence). V lost 3 bases and J lost 2, with 6 bases in between. DNA of the CDR3: TGTGCCAGCAGTTTGGGGTACACAGATACGCAGTATTTT. Protein sequence: CASSLGYTDTQYF.

CDR3 sequence (DNA): TGCGCCAGCAGCCAAGGTAATCCCGGGACAGGACGGGGAGAGCAGTACTTC. This sequence encodes CASSQGNPGTGRGEQYF. The chain links TRBV4-1 to TRBJ2-5, with 8 bases matching TRBD1. V shed 1 base and J 11 bases; nucleotides not matched to a gene: 18. CDR1 is MGHRA, CDR2 YSYEKL, per germline. The CDR3 runs to 17 residues.

The J gene is TRBJ2-1, the V gene TRBV7-2; 8 bases align to TRBD2. V gave up 1 base and J gave up 9 bases; unmatched junction bases: 11. This CDR3 is built from 16 residues. The V gene's germline CDR1 is SGHTA and CDR2 FQGNSA. For the CDR3, the DNA is TGTGCCAGCAGCTTAGGCCCAGCGGGGGATGGTGGTGAGCAGTTCTTC. Translation: CASSLGPAGDGGEQFF.

This clone was observed a few times. This chain links TRBV19 with TRBJ2-7; 8 positions match TRBD1. This CDR3 has 15 residues. J gave up 0 bases and V 3 bases, and 4 bases lay outside the gene matches. Germline-derived CDR1 and CDR2 are LNHDA and SQIVND (reference sequence). The CDR3 nucleotides are TGTGCCAGTAGTATGAGGCAGGGGGCCTCCTACGAGCAGTACTTC. It specifies CASSMRQGASYEQYF.

This clone was seen only a few times. The chain carries TRBV6-5 and TRBJ2-7; D might be TRBD1 or TRBD2, each matching 5 bases. V dropped 6 bases and J dropped 0 bases, with 12 bases sitting between them. Looked up from germline, CDR1 is MNHEY and CDR2 is SVGAGI. The CDR3 totals 14 residues. The CDR3 here is CASRRGRGSYEQYF. The CDR3 DNA reads TGTGCCAGCAGGAGGGGTCGGGGCTCCTACGAGCAGTACTTC.

The chain uses TRBV6-5 and TRBJ2-7, with D perhaps matching TRBD2 (6 bases). CDR3 length: 16 residues. CDR1 and CDR2 (germline): MNHEY, SVGAGI. Trimming removed 2 bases from V and 6 bases from J, with 20 bases in between. The CDR3 bases are TGTGCCAGCAGTTACGGCGGGGCAGCTCGAATGGGCGAGCAGTACTTC. This gives the protein CASSYGGAARMGEQYF.

This clone was observed a handful of times. The genes are TRBV14 and TRBJ1-1; D is perhaps TRBD1 (5 bases). The length of the CDR3 is 15 residues. Trimming cost V 1 base and J 9 bases, with 18 bases left between them. Germline V gives CDR1 SGHDN, CDR2 FVKESK. CDR3 protein: CASSQAPGRVKKAFF. The CDR3 DNA reads TGTGCCAGCAGCCAAGCCCCGGGGCGGGTTAAGAAAGCTTTCTTT.

This clone was counted a few times. The J gene is TRBJ1-1, the V gene TRBV7-9; TRBD1 aligns across 10 bases. The germline V gene encodes CDR1 SEHNR and CDR2 FQNEAQ (reference sequence). The CDR3 loop spans 17 amino acids. V dropped 5 bases and J dropped 0; count of bases not matched to a gene: 9. Here the CDR3 reads CASSLDRGQGMNTEAFF. As DNA, the CDR3 is TGTGCCAGCAGCCTCGACAGGGGGCAAGGTATGAACACTGAAGCTTTCTTT.

This clone was observed a handful of times. J is TRBJ1-2 and V is TRBV2; D is unclear. CDR3 length: 13 amino acids. Trimming shortened V by 1 base and J by 4 bases, and 7 bases separated the two germline ends. Germline CDR1 reads SNHLY; CDR2 reads FYNNEI. This chain's CDR3 is CASSEEAVYGYTF. The DNA of the CDR3 is TGTGCCAGCAGTGAAGAGGCAGTCTATGGCTACACCTTC.

The V and J genes are TRBV18 and TRBJ2-7, with D possibly being TRBD1 or TRBD2 (5 bases each). With 4 bases removed from V and 4 bases from J, the gap between germline ends came to 11 bases. The CDR3 contains 13 residues. Per germline, CDR1 KGHSH and CDR2 LQKENI. CDR3: CASSRGTEYEQYF. Written as DNA, the CDR3 is TGTGCCAGCTCACGTGGGACGGAGTACGAGCAGTACTTC.

On this clone itself: Other DNA sequences within the sample encode an identical CDR3. The V and J genes are TRBV11-2 and TRBJ2-3; D is undetermined. The germline CDR1 and CDR2 sequences are SGHAT and FQNNGV. There are 11 residues in the CDR3. Trimming stripped 1 base from V and 6 bases from J, with 2 bases between. CDR3 sequence: CASSLADTQYF. DNA of the CDR3: TGTGCCAGCAGCTTAGCGGATACGCAGTATTTT. The full variable domain, rest sourced from reference TRBV11-2 and TRBJ2-3, is EAGVAQSPRYKIIEKRQSVAFWCNPISGHATLYWYQQILGQGPKLLIQFQNNGVVDDSQLPKDRFSAERLKGVDSTLKIQPAKLEDSAVYLCASSLADTQYFGPGTRLTVL.

This clone was counted only a few times. This rearrangement joins TRBV25-1 to TRBJ2-7; 8 bases match TRBD1. The J call may be mistaken, given a closer DNA end match to TRBJ2-5. The CDR3 has 13 residues. Germline V gene sequence: CDR1 MGHDK, CDR2 SYGVNS. The DNA of the CDR3 is TGTGCCAGCAGTGAAGGGACAGGCGGGACCCAGTACTTC. Translation: CASSEGTGGTQYF.

This sequence joins TRBV4-3 and TRBJ1-3; possibly TRBD1 for D (6 bases). Deletions cut 5 bases from V and 5 bases from J, with 10 bases between. Germline CDR1 is LGHNA and CDR2 is YSLEER. CDR3 length: 13 amino acids. The CDR3 DNA is TGCGCCAGCAGCACACAGGGTAGAAACACCATATATTTT. This gives the protein CASSTQGRNTIYF.

The gene calls are TRBV5-1 and TRBJ2-2, with D possibly matching TRBD2 (6 bases). This CDR3 is built from 17 residues. Germline CDR1 is SGHRS and CDR2 is YFSETQ. V lost 4 bases to trimming and J lost 7 bases, with 23 bases between them. The CDR3: CASSKVGLNGQSGELFF. The CDR3 nucleotides read TGCGCCAGCAGCAAGGTGGGACTTAACGGGCAGAGCGGGGAGCTGTTTTTT. The whole variable domain, filled in from reference TRBV5-1 and TRBJ2-2, reads KAGVTQTPRYLIKTRGQQVTLSCSPISGHRSVSWYQQTPGQGLQFLFEYFSETQRNKGNFPGRFSGRQFSNSRSEMNVSTLELGDSALYLCASSKVGLNGQSGELFFGEGSRLTVL.

This clone was found a few times. The V call is TRBV18, the J call TRBJ2-2; D is unclear. Germline CDR1 is KGHSH and CDR2 is LQKENI. The length of the CDR3 is 15 residues. With 2 bases removed from V and 0 bases from J, the gap between germline ends came to 7 bases. This CDR3 reads CASSPVDANTGELFF. CDR3 sequence (DNA): TGTGCCAGCTCACCAGTCGACGCGAACACCGGGGAGCTGTTTTTT.

This clone came up a few times. The chain employs TRBV30 and TRBJ1-2, with TRBD1 matching 12 bases. This CDR3 region has 15 residues. Unmatched junction bases numbered 5, after V lost 0 bases and J lost 6 bases. Germline CDR1 GTSNPN, CDR2 SVGIG (reference sequence). The CDR3 loop is CAWSVLGQGADGYTF. CDR3 bases: TGTGCCTGGAGTGTATTGGGACAGGGGGCTGATGGCTACACCTTC.

The rearrangement links TRBV18 to TRBJ1-6; 8 bases map to TRBD1. From germline, CDR1 is KGHSH and CDR2 LQKENI. V was clipped by 4 bases and J by 7 bases; unmatched bases: 6. The CDR3 runs 15 residues. The CDR3 is CASSRTTGANSPLHF. The DNA of the CDR3 is TGTGCCAGCTCACGGACGACAGGGGCCAATTCACCCCTCCACTTT. Based on the CDR3 plus reference TRBV18 and TRBJ1-6, the full variable domain is NAGVMQNPRHLVRRRGQEARLRCSPMKGHSHVYWYRQLPEEGLKFMVYLQKENIIDESGMPKERFSAEFPKEGPSILRIQQVVRGDSAAYFCASSRTTGANSPLHFGNGTRLTVT.

This clone was found a few times. The chain links TRBV18 to TRBJ1-1; D is perhaps TRBD1 (6 bases). The germline V gene encodes CDR1 KGHSH and CDR2 LQKENI. V lost 1 base, J lost 1 base, and 13 bases lay in between. CDR3 length: 16 amino acids. The CDR3 DNA sequence: TGTGCCAGCTCACCACGTATCAACAGGGAGAACACTGAAGCTTTCTTT. Its protein is CASSPRINRENTEAFF.

V gene TRBV7-6 combines with J gene TRBJ1-1, with D uncertain. The CDR3 sequence is 14 residues long. V was pared by 4 bases and J by 1 base, with 10 bases between. Germline loops: CDR1 SGHVS, CDR2 FNYEAQ. This chain's CDR3 is CASSSFTRNTEAFF. Here the CDR3 DNA reads TGTGCCAGCAGCTCTTTTACGAGGAACACTGAAGCTTTCTTT. Complete variable domain (other parts from reference TRBV7-6 and TRBJ1-1): GAGVSQSPRYKVTKRGQDVALRCDPISGHVSLYWYRQALGQGPEFLTYFNYEAQQDKSGLPNDRFSAERPEGSISTLTIQRTEQRDSAMYRCASSSFTRNTEAFFGQGTRLTVV.

This sequence joins TRBV7-9 and TRBJ2-5; no firm D call. V lost 3 bases to trimming and J lost 4 bases, with 9 bases between them. Germline V gene lookup returns CDR1 SEHNR and CDR2 FQNEAQ (reference sequence). This CDR3 spans 13 amino acids. The CDR3 region is CASSFATGETQYF. CDR3 bases: TGTGCCAGCAGCTTTGCTACCGGAGAGACCCAGTACTTC.

The CDR3 coding sequence is TGTGCCAGCAGCTTAGCCCTAGCGGGGAACACCGGGGAGCTGTTTTTT. Amino acid sequence: CASSLALAGNTGELFF. The chain is built from TRBV7-9 and TRBJ2-2; 8 bases are a match to TRBD2. The CDR3 sequence is 16 residues long. CDR1 and CDR2 from the germline V gene are SEHNR and FQNEAQ (reference sequence). J lost 1 base, V lost 0 bases, and 1 base had no gene match.

This clone was observed a handful of times. This chain links TRBV5-1 with TRBJ2-7; 7 bases match TRBD1. Losses at the gene ends were 0 bases for V and 5 bases for J; bases not matched to a gene: 5. Germline values: CDR1 SGHRS, CDR2 YFSETQ. This CDR3 comprises 14 residues. The CDR3 DNA reads as TGCGCCAGCAGCTTGGCCCGGCAGGGGGACGAGCAGTACTTC. This translates into CASSLARQGDEQYF.

On this clone: Additional DNA sequences in this sample encode the identical CDR3. J is TRBJ2-7 and V is TRBV7-2; D call uncertain. Germline V gene data show CDR1 as SGHTA and CDR2 as FQGNSA. The germline V and J ends were trimmed by 2 bases and 3 bases, with 8 bases remaining between them. CDR3 length: 13 residues. CDR3 residues: CASSLSDGYEQYF. CDR3 DNA: TGTGCCAGCAGCTTATCGGATGGCTACGAGCAGTACTTC.

The genes are TRBV25-1 and TRBJ1-1; D is perhaps TRBD1 (6 bases). Germline CDR1 and CDR2: MGHDK and SYGVNS. V was pared by 6 bases and J by 3 bases, with 14 bases between. The CDR3 extends over 14 amino acids. This CDR3 reads CASSYREGYTEAFF. CDR3 sequence (DNA): TGTGCCAGCAGCTACAGGGAGGGGTACACTGAAGCTTTCTTT.

The chain links TRBV14 to TRBJ1-4, with no clear D. The CDR3 runs 13 residues. Germline V gene lookup returns CDR1 SGHDN and CDR2 FVKESK. V lost 1 base to trimming and J lost 8 bases, with 8 bases between them. CDR3: CASSQGMEEKLFF. The CDR3 DNA reads TGTGCCAGCAGCCAAGGAATGGAAGAAAAACTGTTTTTT.

This clone occurred a few times. CDR3 in amino acids: CASGSPGSSYEQYF. The CDR3 DNA reads TGCGCCAGCGGTAGTCCCGGGAGCTCCTACGAGCAGTACTTC. The chain has TRBV5-1 and TRBJ2-7; weak D call: TRBD2 (6 bases). Germline V gene data show CDR1 as SGHRS and CDR2 as YFSETQ. CDR3 length: 14 residues. V was clipped by 7 bases and J by 0 bases, with 14 bases between them.